The text below deals with one T cell receptor (beta chain). This record belongs to a study of blood T cell repertoires in COVID-19. Repertoires were generated with immunoSEQ multiplex PCR, while TCRdb's copy carries only in-frame clones and drops some. Among approximately 210,000 clones listed, around nine tenths were seen once. The germline CDR1 and CDR2 sequences are MNHEY and SVGAGI. The CDR3 is 14 amino acids. The junction had 4 bases not matched to a gene; V was cut back by 4 bases and J by 1 base. J is TRBJ2-7 and V is TRBV6-5; the match to TRBD1 covers 7 bases. Sequencing input: peripheral blood. This sequence was found in a human donor in a cohort sampled during active COVID-19. The CDR3, as DNA: TGTGCCAGCAGTTTGTTCAGGGGGTCCTACGAGCAGTACTTC. This sequence encodes CASSLFRGSYEQYF.